This TCR beta chain originates from a study of T cells expressing NK-cell markers. Study-level results: Of CD8+ T cells, 1.0-7.0% belonged to dominant NKG2C+ clonotypes in six donors. These clonotypes, the leaders elsewhere, also led the CD3+CD56-NKG2C+ fraction in a few donors.

With respect to this clonotype: What it binds is unknown.

Generation of TCR beta cDNA was performed by 5'RACE template switching incorporating UMIs. After re-calling the 5' RACE reads, TCRdb lists one entry per CDR3 protein, DNA absent. This sample's clone table lists roughly 380,000 distinct CDR3 sequences. The source of this sequence is a man between 18 and 69 years old in good health. The sequenced material came from blood T cells: a sorted CD56 or NKG2C T cell subset, CD4+ or CD8+ T cells, or bulk PBMC T cells (not recorded which).

This chain's CDR3 is CASSIRGRVNTEAFF. J is TRBJ1-1 and V is TRBV6-1; TCRdb calls TRBD1, which cannot be checked without DNA. This CDR3 comprises 15 residues. Germline assignment: CDR1 MNHNS and CDR2 SASEGT.